This T cell receptor (beta chain) was retrieved from a study of blood T cell repertoires in COVID-19. About the research overall: The cDNA or gDNA used as material had been derived from T cells, B-cell-depleted T cells, or PBMCs.

The CDR3 length is 13 residues. V was clipped by 3 bases and J by 4 bases, with 10 bases between them. Germline V CDR1 and CDR2: SGDLS, YYNGEE. The data were produced by immunoSEQ multiplex PCR, yet TCRdb's version contains in-frame clones alone and is incomplete. The data show about 190,000 clones, around 85% seen once. Sample: peripheral blood. The clonotype was recovered from a man aged 25-40 years with acute or convalescent COVID-19. This chain uses TRBV9 with TRBJ1-2; a weak D match, TRBD1 (6 bases). Here the CDR3 reads CASSEGHSYGYTF. The CDR3 nucleotides read TGTGCCAGCAGCGAGGGACATTCCTATGGCTACACCTTC.